These 11 T cell receptor beta chains came from one sample sequenced in a study of T cell responses to AZD1222 COVID-19 vaccine. Method: immunoSEQ multiplex PCR; TCRdb's copy keeps in-frame clones and lacks some. This table has fewer than 120,000 clones, more than 90% appearing once. The sequencing used peripheral blood, collected 28 days after the second AZD1222 dose. The origin of the receptors is an adult who received the AZD1222 COVID-19 vaccine.

The chain joins TRBV7-2 to TRBJ2-1, with 13 bases fitting TRBD2. Germline lookup yields CDR1 SGHTA and CDR2 FQGNSA. The CDR3 extends over 19 amino acids. The V gene end was trimmed by 0 bases and the J gene end by 4 bases; junction bases not matched to a gene: 9. The CDR3 here is CASSLALTSGGAAYNEQFF. The CDR3 coding sequence is TGTGCCAGCAGCTTAGCGCTAACTAGCGGGGGGGCCGCGTACAATGAGCAGTTCTTC.

This chain connects TRBV5-5 to TRBJ2-5; tentative D call: TRBD1 (5 bases). The V and J ends lost 4 bases and 2 bases respectively, with 12 bases between them. The CDR3 loop spans 14 amino acids. From germline, CDR1 is SGHKS and CDR2 YYEKEE (reference sequence). CDR3 in amino acids: CASSPPGQQETQYF. DNA for the CDR3: TGTGCCAGCAGCCCCCCAGGGCAACAAGAGACCCAGTACTTC.

V gene TRBV5-1 combines with J gene TRBJ2-7; no clear D gene. Trimming cost V 4 bases and J 4 bases, with 6 bases left between them. Germline V gene lookup returns CDR1 SGHRS and CDR2 YFSETQ. There are 11 residues in the CDR3. CDR3 in DNA: TGCGCCAGCAGCCAGGCTTACGAGCAGTACTTC. This encodes CASSQAYEQYF.

This clone was seen a single time. This chain connects TRBV4-1 to TRBJ1-6; TRBD1 might be the D (6 bases). The CDR3 sequence is 17 residues long. The ends were cut back, 3 bases at V and 7 bases at J, with 19 bases in the middle. CDR1 and CDR2 (germline): MGHRA, YSYEKL. CDR3 nucleotides: TGCGCCAGCAGCCATTATACCCCGGGACATACCAATTCACCCCTCCACTTT. This gives the protein CASSHYTPGHTNSPLHF.

This chain joins TRBV13 and TRBJ2-7; a weak D match, TRBD2 (6 bases). The CDR3 is 15 residues long. Looked up from germline, CDR1 is PRHDT and CDR2 is FYEKMQ (reference sequence). Trimming removed 0 bases from V and 2 bases from J, with 11 bases in between. The CDR3, as DNA: TGTGCCAGCAGCTTAGGCATGCGCGGGGCCTACGAGCAGTACTTC. This sequence encodes CASSLGMRGAYEQYF. The full variable domain, in which reference TRBV13 and TRBJ2-7 provide the parts outside the CDR3, is AAGVIQSPRHLIKEKRETATLKCYPIPRHDTVYWYQQGPGQDPQFLISFYEKMQSDKGSIPDRFSAQQFSDYHSELNMSSLELGDSALYFCASSLGMRGAYEQYFGPGTRLTVT.

This clone appeared once. In DNA, the CDR3 is TGTGCCAGCAGTTACTCGATGAGCGGCTACACCTTC. Its protein is CASSYSMSGYTF. The rearrangement uses TRBV6-2 or TRBV6-3 and TRBJ1-2; D uncertain. The CDR3 covers 12 residues. Germline CDR1 reads MNHEY; CDR2 reads SVGEGT. V shed 0 bases and J shed 8 bases, with 7 bases lying between them.

The gene calls are TRBV6-5 and TRBJ1-1; D not resolved. Per the germline V gene, CDR1 is MNHEY and CDR2 is SVGAGI. With 0 bases removed from V and 5 bases from J, the gap between germline ends came to 10 bases. The CDR3 totals 14 residues. CDR3 sequence (DNA): TGTGCCAGCAGTTACTCCCTGACACTAACTGAAGCTTTCTTT. Encoded protein: CASSYSLTLTEAFF.

The CDR3 loop is CASSLGQRGWNIQYF. CDR3 nucleotides: TGTGCCAGCAGCTTAGGTCAGAGGGGATGGAACATTCAGTACTTC. The chain carries TRBV7-2 and TRBJ2-4; D possibly uses TRBD1 or TRBD2 (5 bases each). Between the trimmed V and J ends, which lost 1 base and 7 bases, there was a span of 14 bases. The CDR3 is 15 amino acids. Germline CDR1 SGHTA, CDR2 FQGNSA.

The J gene is TRBJ2-3, the V gene TRBV5-1; perhaps TRBD2 as D (6 bases). CDR3 size: 15 residues. The germline gives CDR1 SGHRS, CDR2 YFSETQ. The V gene lost 3 bases and the J gene lost 1 base, with 12 bases spanning the gap. CDR3 bases: TGCGCCAGCAGCTATACGACGGGGGGCACAGATACGCAGTATTTT. This gives the protein CASSYTTGGTDTQYF.

The chain uses TRBV6-6 and TRBJ2-7, with D unclear. Germline CDR1 MNHNY, CDR2 SVGAGI (reference sequence). The CDR3 is 15 amino acids. Trimming shortened V by 5 bases and J by 0 bases, and 14 bases separated the two germline ends. Here the CDR3 reads CASSHLGSGSYEQYF. The CDR3 region has the DNA TGTGCCAGCAGTCATTTGGGTTCGGGCTCCTACGAGCAGTACTTC.

Points on this clone: One end of the junction fails to match germline, which may point to a read error. V gene TRBV25-1 combines with J gene TRBJ2-7; maybe TRBD1 (5 bases). Germline values: CDR1 MGHDK, CDR2 SYGVNS. There are 13 residues in the CDR3. The CDR3 spells CASSEPEGQGPNF. DNA for the CDR3: TGTGCCAGCAGTGAACCGGAAGGGCAGGGTCCGAACTTC.